This entry lists 8 T cell receptor beta chains sequenced from one sample in a study of blood T cell repertoires in COVID-19. This table comes from immunoSEQ multiplex PCR, and its TCRdb copy is limited to in-frame clones, with some not included. The sample lists approximately 260,000 clones, 85% to 90% occurring once. Sequenced: PBMCs or T cells enriched from blood (not recorded which). The receptor source for this set is a woman between 55 and 75 years old who had recovered from COVID-19.

The rearrangement links TRBV7-8 to TRBJ1-3; no reliable D call. V lost 5 bases and J lost 0, with 8 bases in between. Germline CDR1 reads SGHVS; CDR2 reads FQNEAQ. The CDR3 is 14 amino acids. The CDR3 loop reads CASSTGSSGNTIYF. The CDR3 coding sequence is TGTGCCAGCAGCACGGGGAGCTCTGGAAACACCATATATTTT.

This clone was seen a handful of times. The chain combines TRBV10-3 with TRBJ1-5, with 9 positions matching TRBD1. Looked up from germline, CDR1 is ENHRY and CDR2 is SYGVKD. The V gene end was trimmed by 6 bases and the J gene end by 4 bases; junction bases not matched to a gene: 4. The CDR3 extends over 14 amino acids. CDR3 amino acids: CAISQDRGNQPQHF. The CDR3 DNA sequence: TGTGCCATCAGCCAAGACAGGGGGAATCAGCCCCAGCATTTT.

This chain connects TRBV29-1 to TRBJ1-1, with 8 bases fitting TRBD1. Germline CDR1 SQVTM, CDR2 ANQGSEA. Unmatched junction bases numbered 8, after V lost 7 bases and J lost 7 bases. This CDR3 is 12 amino acids long. The CDR3 DNA sequence: TGCAGCGCCTCGACAGGGGTCAATGAAGCTTTCTTT. It translates to CSASTGVNEAFF.

The chain carries TRBV12-3 or TRBV12-4 and TRBJ2-1, with D unclear. The CDR3 is 12 residues long. Trimming removed 3 bases from V and 10 bases from J, with 10 bases in between. The CDR3 sequence is CASSLSTYEQFF. In DNA, the CDR3 is TGTGCCAGCAGTTTGTCCACCTACGAGCAGTTCTTC.

The V and J genes are TRBV11-2 and TRBJ2-2; 7 positions agree with TRBD2. Looked up from germline, CDR1 is SGHAT and CDR2 is FQNNGV. The CDR3 consists of 13 residues. With V trimmed by 5 bases and J by 5 bases, 2 bases remained unmatched. Here the CDR3 reads CASSPGGTGELFF. CDR3 coding DNA: TGTGCCAGCAGCCCGGGGGGAACCGGGGAGCTGTTTTTT.

The chain joins TRBV7-2 to TRBJ1-1; D perhaps matches TRBD1 (5 bases). The germline V and J ends were trimmed by 5 bases and 8 bases, with 18 bases remaining between them. Per germline, CDR1 SGHTA and CDR2 FQGNSA. This CDR3 has 14 amino acids. In DNA form, the CDR3 reads TGTGCCAGCAGCCTCTTCGATGGGGCCCGAGAAGCTTTCTTT. Encoded protein: CASSLFDGAREAFF.

This clone has just one count. The V gene is TRBV6-5, the J gene TRBJ1-2; possible D gene TRBD1, 5 bases. This CDR3 has 14 amino acids. In germline, CDR1 is MNHEY, CDR2 SVGAGI. Trimming removed 6 bases at V and 6 bases at J, with 17 bases between. The CDR3 bases are TGTGCCAGCAGCCTAGGACAAGGTATAGATGGCTACACCTTC. Its protein is CASSLGQGIDGYTF.

The V and J genes are TRBV2 and TRBJ1-4; a weak D match, TRBD1 (5 bases). Trimming removed 7 bases from V and 8 bases from J, with 14 bases in between. This CDR3 is 13 amino acids long. The germline gives CDR1 SNHLY, CDR2 FYNNEI. For the CDR3, the DNA is TGTGCCAGCAAGCCAGCCGGGGGAGAAAAACTGTTTTTT. This gives the protein CASKPAGGEKLFF.